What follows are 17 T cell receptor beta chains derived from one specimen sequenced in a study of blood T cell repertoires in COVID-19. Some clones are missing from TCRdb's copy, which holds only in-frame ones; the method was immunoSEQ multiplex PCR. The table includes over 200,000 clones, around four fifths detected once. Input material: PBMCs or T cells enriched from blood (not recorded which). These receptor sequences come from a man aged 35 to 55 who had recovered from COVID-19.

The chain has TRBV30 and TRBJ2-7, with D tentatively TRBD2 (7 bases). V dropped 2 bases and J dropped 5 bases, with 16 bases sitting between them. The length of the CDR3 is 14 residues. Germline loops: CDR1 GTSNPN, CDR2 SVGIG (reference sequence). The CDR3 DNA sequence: TGTGCCTGGAGTCATGGGGGGGCAGGGAACGAGCAGTACTTC. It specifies CAWSHGGAGNEQYF.

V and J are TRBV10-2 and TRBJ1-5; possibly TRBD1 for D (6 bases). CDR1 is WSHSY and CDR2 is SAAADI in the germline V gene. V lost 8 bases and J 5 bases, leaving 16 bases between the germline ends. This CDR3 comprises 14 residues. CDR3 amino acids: CASGGDNPYQPQHF. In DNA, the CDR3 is TGCGCCAGCGGGGGGGACAACCCTTATCAGCCCCAGCATTTT.

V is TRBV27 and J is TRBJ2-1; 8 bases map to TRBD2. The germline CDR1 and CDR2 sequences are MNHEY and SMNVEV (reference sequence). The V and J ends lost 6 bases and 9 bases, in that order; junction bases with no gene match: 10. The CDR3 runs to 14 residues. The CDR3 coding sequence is TGTGCCAGCAGAAAACTAGCGGCCGGCAGTGAGCAGTTCTTC. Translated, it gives CASRKLAAGSEQFF.

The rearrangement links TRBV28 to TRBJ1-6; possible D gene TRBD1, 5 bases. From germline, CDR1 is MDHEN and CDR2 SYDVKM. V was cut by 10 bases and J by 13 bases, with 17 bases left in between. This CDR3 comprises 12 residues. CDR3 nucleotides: TGTGCCACTCACGGACAAGTACCCCCCCTCCACTTT. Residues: CATHGQVPPLHF.

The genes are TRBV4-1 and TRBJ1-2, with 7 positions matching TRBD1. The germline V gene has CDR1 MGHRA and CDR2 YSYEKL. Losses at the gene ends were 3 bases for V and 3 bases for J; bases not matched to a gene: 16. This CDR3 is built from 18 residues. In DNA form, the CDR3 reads TGCGCCAGCAGCCACATACATAGGAAACAGGGGAGAGACTATGGCTACACCTTC. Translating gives CASSHIHRKQGRDYGYTF.

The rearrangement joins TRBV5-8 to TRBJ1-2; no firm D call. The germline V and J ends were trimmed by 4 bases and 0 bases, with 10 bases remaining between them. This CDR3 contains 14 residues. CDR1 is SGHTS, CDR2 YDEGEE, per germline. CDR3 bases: TGTGCCAGCAGCCGGAGGGCCACTAACTATGGCTACACCTTC. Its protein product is CASSRRATNYGYTF.

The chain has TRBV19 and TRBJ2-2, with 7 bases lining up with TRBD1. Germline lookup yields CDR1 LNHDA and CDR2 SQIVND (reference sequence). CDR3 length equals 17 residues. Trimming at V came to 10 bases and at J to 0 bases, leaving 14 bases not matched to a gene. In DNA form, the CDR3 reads TGTGCCACCCCTGCTTTCATGGGGACAGCGAACACCGGGGAGCTGTTTTTT. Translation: CATPAFMGTANTGELFF.

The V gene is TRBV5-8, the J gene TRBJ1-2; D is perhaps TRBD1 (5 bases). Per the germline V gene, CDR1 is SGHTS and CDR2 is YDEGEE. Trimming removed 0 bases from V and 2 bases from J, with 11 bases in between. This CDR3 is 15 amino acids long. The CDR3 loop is CASSLGGATNYGYTF. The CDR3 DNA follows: TGTGCCAGCAGCTTGGGCGGGGCGACAAACTATGGCTACACCTTC.

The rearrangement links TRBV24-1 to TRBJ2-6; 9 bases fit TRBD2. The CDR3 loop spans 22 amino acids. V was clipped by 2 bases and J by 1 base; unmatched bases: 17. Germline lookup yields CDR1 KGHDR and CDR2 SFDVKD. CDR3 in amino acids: CATSDSRGGRAYGGSGANVLTF. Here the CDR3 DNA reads TGTGCCACCAGTGATTCCCGTGGCGGGAGGGCCTACGGGGGGTCTGGGGCCAACGTCCTGACTTTC.

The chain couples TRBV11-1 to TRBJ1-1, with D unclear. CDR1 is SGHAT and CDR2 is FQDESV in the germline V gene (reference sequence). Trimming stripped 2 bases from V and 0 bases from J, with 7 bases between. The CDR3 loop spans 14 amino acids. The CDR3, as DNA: TGTGCCAGCAGCTTATTTTCTCTGAACACTGAAGCTTTCTTT. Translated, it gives CASSLFSLNTEAFF. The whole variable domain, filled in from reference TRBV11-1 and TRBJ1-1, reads EAEVAQSPRYKITEKSQAVAFWCDPISGHATLYWYRQILGQGPELLVQFQDESVVDDSQLPKDRFSAERLKGVDSTLKIQPAELGDSAMYLCASSLFSLNTEAFFGQGTRLTVV.

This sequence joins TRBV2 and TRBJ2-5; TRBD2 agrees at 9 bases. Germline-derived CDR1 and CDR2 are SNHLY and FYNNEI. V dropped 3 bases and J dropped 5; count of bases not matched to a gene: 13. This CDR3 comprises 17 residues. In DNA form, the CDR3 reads TGTGCCAGCAGTGATCCGGCTAGCGGGGCCCTAGGGGAGACCCAGTACTTC. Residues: CASSDPASGALGETQYF.

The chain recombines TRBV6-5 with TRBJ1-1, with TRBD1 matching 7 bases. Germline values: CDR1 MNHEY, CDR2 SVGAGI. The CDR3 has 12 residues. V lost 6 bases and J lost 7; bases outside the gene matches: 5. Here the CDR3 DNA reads TGTGCCAGCAGCCCCACAGGGGATGAAGCTTTCTTT. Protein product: CASSPTGDEAFF.

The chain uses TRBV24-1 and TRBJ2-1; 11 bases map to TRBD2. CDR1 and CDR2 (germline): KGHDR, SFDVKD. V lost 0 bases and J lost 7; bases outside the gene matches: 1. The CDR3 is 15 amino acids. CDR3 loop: CATSDLTSGSNEQFF. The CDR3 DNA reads TGTGCCACCAGTGATTTGACTAGCGGGAGTAATGAGCAGTTCTTC.

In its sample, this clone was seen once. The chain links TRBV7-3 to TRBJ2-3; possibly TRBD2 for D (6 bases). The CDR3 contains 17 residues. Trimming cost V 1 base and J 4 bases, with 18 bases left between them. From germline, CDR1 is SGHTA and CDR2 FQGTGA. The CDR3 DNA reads TGTGCCAGCAGCTTAAGGGGATATGGGACTTTCCCAGATACGCAGTATTTT. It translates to CASSLRGYGTFPDTQYF.

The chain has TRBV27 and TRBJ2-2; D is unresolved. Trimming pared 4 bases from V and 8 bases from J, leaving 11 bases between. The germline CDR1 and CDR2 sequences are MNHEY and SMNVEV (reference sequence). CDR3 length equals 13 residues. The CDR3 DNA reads TGTGCCAGCAGTTACATCAGGCCGGGGGAGCTGTTTTTT. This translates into CASSYIRPGELFF.

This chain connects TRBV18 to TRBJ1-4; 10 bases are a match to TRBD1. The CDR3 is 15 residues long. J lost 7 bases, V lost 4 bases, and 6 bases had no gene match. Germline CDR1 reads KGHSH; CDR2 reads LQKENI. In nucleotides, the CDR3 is TGTGCCAGCTCACGCTCTCGGGACAGGGGTGAAAAACTGTTTTTT. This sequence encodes CASSRSRDRGEKLFF.

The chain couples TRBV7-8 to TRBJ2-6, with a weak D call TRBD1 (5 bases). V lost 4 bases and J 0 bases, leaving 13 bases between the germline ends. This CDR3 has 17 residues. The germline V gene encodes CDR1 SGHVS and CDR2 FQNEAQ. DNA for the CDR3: TGTGCCAGCAGCTACGACAGCATTACCTCTGGGGCCAACGTCCTGACTTTC. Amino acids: CASSYDSITSGANVLTF. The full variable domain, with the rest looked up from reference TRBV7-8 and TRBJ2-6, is GAGVSQSPRYKVAKRGQDVALRCDPISGHVSLFWYQQALGQGPEFLTYFQNEAQLDKSGLPSDRFFAERPEGSVSTLKIQRTQQEDSAVYLCASSYDSITSGANVLTFGAGSRLTVL.